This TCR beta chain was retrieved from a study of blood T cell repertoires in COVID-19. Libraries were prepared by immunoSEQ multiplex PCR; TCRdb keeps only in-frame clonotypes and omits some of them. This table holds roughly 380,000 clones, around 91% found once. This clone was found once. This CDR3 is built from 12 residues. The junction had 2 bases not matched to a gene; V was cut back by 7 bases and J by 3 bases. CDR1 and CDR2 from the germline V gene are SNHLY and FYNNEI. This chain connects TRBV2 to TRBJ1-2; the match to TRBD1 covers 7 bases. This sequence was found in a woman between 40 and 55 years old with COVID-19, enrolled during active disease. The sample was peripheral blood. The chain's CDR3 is CASTGTDYGYTF. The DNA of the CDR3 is TGTGCCAGCACTGGGACAGACTATGGCTACACCTTC.